The rows below give T cell receptor beta chains drawn from one sample of a study of shared T cell receptors in the human thymus. Here immunoSEQ multiplex PCR was the method, and the copy in TCRdb shows in-frame clones only, minus some. The table lists roughly 700,000 clones, approximately 88% of them singletons. This sample also belongs to another study, concerning human thymus T cells.

The sample was thymocytes. The receptors were sampled from a boy under two years old with a congenital heart defect. Both conserved end residues are trimmed from each CDR3. Fields, in order: J gene, V gene, D gene, CDR3 protein. The D gene is left open where the match is weak.

TRBJ2-7	TRBV7-9	TRBD2	ASSSLGDRGGDEQY
TRBJ2-1	TRBV4-3	TRBD2	ASSLNTGLASISSYNEQF
TRBJ1-5	TRBV28	TRBD1	ASSQDRGGNQPQH
TRBJ2-7	TRBV19	TRBD2	ASTIAGGQGYEQY
TRBJ2-3	TRBV5-1	TRBD2	ASSLGGVAGLTDTQY
TRBJ2-7	TRBV27	TRBD1	ASRVWDRGDHEQY
TRBJ2-7	TRBV15	TRBD2	ATSPGGLAGGGSYEQY
TRBJ1-2	TRBV28	TRBD1	ASSRLGQGYGYT
TRBJ2-7	TRBV7-2	TRBD1	ASSFRTGTYYEQY
TRBJ2-2	TRBV4-3	TRBD2	ASSQEREGSSGELF
TRBJ2-3	TRBV7-2	TRBD2	ASSVGLAGTTSTDTQY
TRBJ2-7	TRBV25-1	-	ASRETHEQY
TRBJ2-2	TRBV10-3	TRBD1	AIRDWTGETGELF
TRBJ2-3	TRBV5-4	TRBD1	ASSLPDRQDTQY
TRBJ2-6	TRBV4-3	-	ASSQDRDTFSASGANVLT
TRBJ2-7	TRBV7-8	TRBD1	ASSSGTVPPREQY
TRBJ2-1	TRBV7-6	-	ASSLAPGVRNEQF
TRBJ2-2	TRBV5-6	TRBD2	ASSARALAGGIHGELF
TRBJ2-3	TRBV30	TRBD2	AWSVPVAGGTDTQY
TRBJ2-5	TRBV5-1	TRBD2	ASSAGTSGRGQETQY
TRBJ2-7	TRBV6-1	TRBD2	ASSWTSGRDYEQY
TRBJ2-3	TRBV5-1	TRBD2	ASSFWTSGRESTDTQY
TRBJ1-1	TRBV28	-	ASIPSALNTEAF
TRBJ1-1	TRBV28	-	ASSPIGYEAF
TRBJ2-5	TRBV9	-	ASSVVPRGDETQY
TRBJ1-2	TRBV19	TRBD1	ASSIDRDRRNYGYT
TRBJ2-3	TRBV25-1	TRBD2	ASGRKEVGGPHTDTQY